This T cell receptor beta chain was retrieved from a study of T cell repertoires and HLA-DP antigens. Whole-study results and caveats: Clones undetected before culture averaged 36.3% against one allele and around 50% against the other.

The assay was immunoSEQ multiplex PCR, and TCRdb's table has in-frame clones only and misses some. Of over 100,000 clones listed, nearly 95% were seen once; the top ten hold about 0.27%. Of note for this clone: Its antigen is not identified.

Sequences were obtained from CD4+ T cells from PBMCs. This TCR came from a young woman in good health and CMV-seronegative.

The CDR3 DNA reads TGTGCCAGCAGCGATGCGAGGCAAACAGATACGCAGTATTTT. This encodes CASSDARQTDTQYF. This chain connects TRBV7-3 to TRBJ2-3; D is unresolved. V dropped 5 bases and J dropped 3 bases, with 12 bases sitting between them. CDR3 length: 14 residues. Per germline, CDR1 SGHTA and CDR2 FQGTGA.